Listed here are 24 T cell receptor beta chains from one sample, sequenced in a study of Tregs in tolerant kidney transplant recipients (dated by TCRdb to about 2019). Read against the paper, the sample's time point label means: blood sample drawn before combined kidney and bone marrow transplant. Library preparation used the immunoSEQ multiplex PCR assay. The clones in this table, taken by TCRdb from immuneACCESS, are in-frame only. Not every clone is retained; where verified, under half of the shortfall comes from an unresolved V gene, and the cause of the rest is unknown. This sample comprises 95,000 to 120,000 clones, around 89% of them detected only once. The leading ten clones occupy 0.34% of the sample. Material: CD4+ T cells from blood, obtained before the transplant. The receptors derive from a human donor who received a combined kidney and bone marrow transplant.

The rearrangement uses TRBV10-3 and TRBJ2-3; the D gene is possibly TRBD2 (6 bases). The V and J ends lost 2 bases and 1 base respectively, with 13 bases between them. Germline CDR1 reads ENHRY; CDR2 reads SYGVKD. The length of the CDR3 is 16 residues. The CDR3 DNA follows: TGTGCCATCAGTGAGGGGACGGGAGTGGGCACAGATACGCAGTATTTT. Translated, it gives CAISEGTGVGTDTQYF.

This chain joins TRBV9 and TRBJ2-5; maybe TRBD1 (5 bases). The CDR3 length is 14 residues. Germline values: CDR1 SGDLS, CDR2 YYNGEE. V lost 3 bases to trimming and J lost 4 bases, with 13 bases between them. The CDR3 DNA reads TGTGCCAGCAGCGGGGGCGTCCGAGGAGAGACCCAGTACTTC. Translation: CASSGGVRGETQYF.

The V gene is TRBV28, the J gene TRBJ1-2, with 9 bases lining up with TRBD1. Trimming removed 4 bases from V and 2 bases from J; junction bases left unmatched: 8. Germline V gene lookup returns CDR1 MDHEN and CDR2 SYDVKM. The CDR3 is 16 amino acids. The CDR3 sequence: CASSSGDRVGNYGYTF. The CDR3, as DNA: TGTGCCAGCAGTTCCGGGGACAGGGTAGGCAACTATGGCTACACCTTC.

The chain couples TRBV10-1 to TRBJ2-1; possibly TRBD1 for D (6 bases). Per the germline V gene, CDR1 is WNHNN and CDR2 is SYGVQD (reference sequence). Trimming left V 4 bases short and J 4 bases short, with 8 bases between. The length of the CDR3 is 13 residues. The CDR3 region has the DNA TGCGCCAGCAGTGCGGACAGTTACAATGAGCAGTTCTTC. Translation: CASSADSYNEQFF.

This clone was recorded only once. The chain uses TRBV21-1 and TRBJ2-4; the D call of TRBD1 is as the table states it, not checked on the DNA. TRBV21-1 is termed a pseudogene. The length of the CDR3 is 20 residues. The CDR3, as DNA: TGTGCCAGTCCCCAAAGAAGAAAGGGGACAGGGGGATCTGCCAAAAACATTCAGTACTTC. This codes for CASPQRRKGTGGSAKNIQYF.

V and J are TRBV29-1 and TRBJ2-7; the D is unclear. The CDR3 is 13 amino acids. V was pared by 0 bases and J by 6 bases, with 12 bases between. The germline V gene has CDR1 SQVTM and CDR2 ANQGSEA. The CDR3, as DNA: TGCAGCGTTGAAGACCCCCTACTTGGCGAGCAGTACTTC. Amino acids: CSVEDPLLGEQYF.

This clone was detected once. The V and J genes are TRBV7-2 and TRBJ2-3; possibly TRBD2 for D (5 bases). The CDR3 is 15 residues long. Germline CDR1 SGHTA, CDR2 FQGNSA. The V end lost 0 bases, the J end lost 5 bases, and 12 bases lay between the germline ends. CDR3 in DNA: TGTGCCAGCAGCTTAGCAGGCGGGCTTTTAGATACGCAGTATTTT. This sequence encodes CASSLAGGLLDTQYF.

J is TRBJ2-2 and V is TRBV7-8; 10 nucleotides line up with TRBD1. V shed 5 bases and J 6 bases; nucleotides not matched to a gene: 6. CDR3 size: 15 residues. Germline values: CDR1 SGHVS, CDR2 FQNEAQ. The CDR3 DNA reads as TGTGCCAGCAGCCAAACGGACAGGGGGTCCGGGGAGCTGTTTTTT. This translates into CASSQTDRGSGELFF. The entire variable domain, with the rest obtained from reference TRBV7-8 and TRBJ2-2, is as follows: GAGVSQSPRYKVAKRGQDVALRCDPISGHVSLFWYQQALGQGPEFLTYFQNEAQLDKSGLPSDRFFAERPEGSVSTLKIQRTQQEDSAVYLCASSQTDRGSGELFFGEGSRLTVL.

The genes are TRBV7-2 and TRBJ2-7; D unresolved. The CDR3 runs to 13 residues. V was trimmed by 5 bases and J by 2 bases, leaving 10 bases between them. In germline, CDR1 is SGHTA, CDR2 FQGNSA. CDR3 nucleotide sequence: TGTGCCAGCAGCGAAACAGTTACCTACGAGCAGTACTTC. Translated: CASSETVTYEQYF.

CDR3 DNA: TGTGCCAGCAGCTCCCTTCGGGGGGGGACCGATGAAAAACTGTTTTTT. Its translation is CASSSLRGGTDEKLFF. The rearrangement uses TRBV11-2 and TRBJ1-4, with D perhaps TRBD1 (5 bases). Trimming cost V 4 bases and J 6 bases, with 18 bases left between them. CDR1 and CDR2 from the germline V gene are SGHAT and FQNNGV. This CDR3 is built from 16 residues.

J is TRBJ2-7 and V is TRBV19; perhaps TRBD2 as D (5 bases). The CDR3 contains 14 residues. Germline-derived CDR1 and CDR2 are LNHDA and SQIVND (reference sequence). The V end lost 3 bases, the J end lost 6 bases, and 15 bases lay between the germline ends. Here the CDR3 reads CASSMGDIRGEQYF. The CDR3 nucleotides read TGTGCCAGTAGTATGGGTGACATACGGGGCGAGCAGTACTTC.

The rearrangement links TRBV9 to TRBJ2-5; D remains ambiguous. The ends were cut back, 1 base at V and 0 bases at J, with 4 bases in the middle. Germline V gene sequence: CDR1 SGDLS, CDR2 YYNGEE. This CDR3 is built from 13 residues. The CDR3 loop is CASSVPNQETQYF. The CDR3 region has the DNA TGTGCCAGCAGCGTACCAAACCAAGAGACCCAGTACTTC.

The CDR3 coding sequence is TGTGCCAGCAGCTTTTCCAGTAACAGCAATCAGCCCCAGCATTTT. It translates to CASSFSSNSNQPQHF. This chain joins TRBV7-2 and TRBJ1-5; D ambiguous. The CDR3 spans 15 residues. Germline-derived CDR1 and CDR2 are SGHTA and FQGNSA. Trimming stripped 3 bases from V and 1 base from J, with 10 bases between.

The gene calls are TRBV30 and TRBJ2-3; 9 bases fit TRBD1. Germline lookup yields CDR1 GTSNPN and CDR2 SVGIG (reference sequence). The V segment lost 3 bases and the J segment 3 bases; nucleotides outside the gene matches: 10. This CDR3 comprises 16 residues. DNA of the CDR3: TGTGCCTGGAGCCTCGGGACAGGGAGAGGGACAGATACGCAGTATTTT. It yields the protein CAWSLGTGRGTDTQYF.

The chain has TRBV11-3 and TRBJ2-7, with 8 bases identical to TRBD1. Trimming took 3 bases from V and 6 from J; bases not matched to a gene: 4. Per germline, CDR1 SGHNT and CDR2 YENEEA. The CDR3 extends over 13 amino acids. CDR3 residues: CASSFDGTGEQYF. As DNA, the CDR3 is TGTGCCAGCAGCTTTGACGGGACAGGCGAGCAGTACTTC.

The chain is built from TRBV28 and TRBJ1-5; weak D call: TRBD1 (5 bases). This CDR3 region has 14 residues. Trimming left V 6 bases short and J 6 bases short, with 15 bases between. Looked up from germline, CDR1 is MDHEN and CDR2 is SYDVKM. The CDR3 here is CASRLDSHGQPQHF. The CDR3 DNA follows: TGTGCCAGCAGACTCGACAGCCACGGTCAGCCCCAGCATTTT. The variable domain in full, with the rest retrieved from reference TRBV28 and TRBJ1-5, is DVKVTQSSRYLVKRTGEKVFLECVQDMDHENMFWYRQDPGLGLRLIYFSYDVKMKEKGDIPEGYSVSREKKERFSLILESASTNQTSMYLCASRLDSHGQPQHFGDGTRLSIL.

This clone showed up just once. The V call is TRBV6-6, the J call TRBJ2-6, with 8 positions matching TRBD1. Looked up from germline, CDR1 is MNHNY and CDR2 is SVGAGI (reference sequence). The V segment lost 9 bases and the J segment 0 bases; nucleotides outside the gene matches: 7. The CDR3 loop spans 16 amino acids. The CDR3 loop reads CASGDRRSSGANVLTF. The CDR3 DNA follows: TGTGCCAGTGGGGACAGGAGAAGCTCTGGGGCCAACGTCCTGACTTTC.

The V gene is TRBV5-1, the J gene TRBJ2-5; 8 positions match TRBD1. CDR1 and CDR2 (germline): SGHRS, YFSETQ. V was clipped by 4 bases and J by 3 bases; unmatched bases: 11. There are 16 residues in the CDR3. This CDR3 reads CASSLTIGQGEETQYF. CDR3 in DNA: TGCGCCAGCAGCCTAACCATCGGACAGGGAGAAGAGACCCAGTACTTC.

This chain connects TRBV18 to TRBJ2-2, with 10 bases fitting TRBD2. Trimming removed 3 bases from V and 5 bases from J; junction bases left unmatched: 12. Germline V lookup: CDR1 KGHSH, CDR2 LQKENI. The CDR3 runs 18 residues. This CDR3 reads CASSPRTSGPSSTGELFF. As DNA, the CDR3 is TGTGCCAGCTCACCCCGGACTAGCGGCCCGTCGAGTACCGGGGAGCTGTTTTTT.

The chain carries TRBV7-2 and TRBJ2-2, with 8 bases matching TRBD2. J was trimmed by 1 base and V by 5 bases; bases with no gene match: 6. The germline V gene encodes CDR1 SGHTA and CDR2 FQGNSA. CDR3 length: 16 residues. This CDR3 is CASSVVAGMNTGELFF. CDR3 nucleotides: TGTGCCAGCAGCGTCGTAGCGGGAATGAACACCGGGGAGCTGTTTTTT.

This chain uses TRBV11-2 with TRBJ1-2; D remains ambiguous. The germline V and J ends were trimmed by 4 bases and 4 bases, with 19 bases remaining between them. The CDR3 contains 16 residues. Germline V gene sequence: CDR1 SGHAT, CDR2 FQNNGV. DNA for the CDR3: TGTGCCAGCAGCTACTCAGGTGGCCAGCAACTCTATGGCTACACCTTC. Amino acids: CASSYSGGQQLYGYTF.

The chain combines TRBV20-1 with TRBJ1-1; no clear D. The ends were cut back, 5 bases at V and 0 bases at J, with 4 bases in the middle. Germline CDR1 is DFQATT and CDR2 is SNEGSKA (reference sequence). This CDR3 comprises 11 residues. CDR3 DNA sequence: TGCAGTGCTGAGATGAACACTGAAGCTTTCTTT. Translated, it gives CSAEMNTEAFF.

The chain recombines TRBV5-6 with TRBJ2-7; D may be TRBD1 (5 bases). The CDR3 is 15 residues long. Germline values: CDR1 SGHDT, CDR2 YYEEEE. Trimming shortened V by 2 bases and J by 0 bases, and 12 bases separated the two germline ends. The CDR3 protein is CASSLSTDVSYEQYF. The CDR3 coding sequence is TGTGCCAGCAGCTTATCGACAGACGTCTCCTACGAGCAGTACTTC.

The chain is built from TRBV15 and TRBJ2-3; D perhaps matches TRBD2 (5 bases). Per the germline V gene, CDR1 is LNHNV and CDR2 is YYDKDF (reference sequence). V lost 5 bases, J lost 5 bases, and 14 bases lay in between. CDR3 size: 14 residues. The CDR3 sequence: CATSRPGREDTQYF. The CDR3 coding sequence is TGTGCCACCAGCCGCCCGGGGAGAGAAGATACGCAGTATTTT.